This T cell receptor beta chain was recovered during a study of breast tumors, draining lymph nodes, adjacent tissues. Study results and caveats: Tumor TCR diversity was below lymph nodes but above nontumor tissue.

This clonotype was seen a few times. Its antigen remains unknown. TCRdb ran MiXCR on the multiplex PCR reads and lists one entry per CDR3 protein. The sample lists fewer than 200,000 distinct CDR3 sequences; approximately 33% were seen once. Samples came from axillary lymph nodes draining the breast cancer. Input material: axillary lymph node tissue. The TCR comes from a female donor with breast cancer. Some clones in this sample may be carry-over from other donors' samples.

The CDR3 is CASSHPRGSSGNTIYF. CDR3 DNA sequence: TGTGCCAGCAGTCACCCCCGGGGGAGCTCTGGAAACACCATATATTTT. This chain joins TRBV6-2 or TRBV6-3 and TRBJ1-3, with D possibly matching TRBD1 (5 bases). Trimming pared 5 bases from V and 0 bases from J, leaving 14 bases between. The CDR3 length is 16 residues. Germline assignment: CDR1 MNHEY and CDR2 SVGEGT.